Shown below are 21 T cell receptor beta chains from a single sample sequenced in a study of cytomegalovirus exposure and HLA in healthy donors. The PCR employed 60 Vbeta primers together with 13 Jbeta primers. Sequencing used immunoSEQ multiplex PCR; TCRdb keeps in-frame clones, though not all of them. The ten most abundant clones cover about 3% of a sample with 35,000 to 45,000 clones. The sequencing input was PBMCs. The receptor source for this set is a woman aged 25-40 years in good health and CMV-seropositive.

V and J are TRBV7-9 and TRBJ2-6; D is undetermined. Germline V gene lookup returns CDR1 SEHNR and CDR2 FQNEAQ (reference sequence). V gave up 4 bases and J gave up 2 bases, with 12 bases separating them. The CDR3 sequence is 16 residues long. CDR3 nucleotide sequence: TGTGCCAGCAGCTCCCTGGCGGCTCCTGGGGCCAACGTCCTGACTTTC. Encoded protein: CASSSLAAPGANVLTF.

The chain recombines TRBV2 with TRBJ2-7; 8 positions match TRBD2. Germline V CDR1 and CDR2: SNHLY, FYNNEI. CDR3 size: 16 residues. Unmatched junction bases numbered 10, after V lost 3 bases and J lost 3 bases. The CDR3 DNA reads as TGTGCCAGCAGTGAGAGGGTAGCGGGGCCGTTCTACGAGCAGTACTTC. Its translation is CASSERVAGPFYEQYF.

This sequence joins TRBV7-6 and TRBJ1-3; D possibly corresponds to TRBD1 (5 bases). Trimming shortened V by 5 bases and J by 0 bases, and 14 bases separated the two germline ends. The CDR3 sequence is 16 residues long. Germline V CDR1 and CDR2: SGHVS, FNYEAQ. The CDR3 DNA sequence: TGTGCCAGCAGCCCCGGGACTGGGAACTCTGGAAACACCATATATTTT. It encodes CASSPGTGNSGNTIYF.

The chain employs TRBV27 and TRBJ2-3; TRBD2 matches at 11 bases. This CDR3 is 17 amino acids long. Germline V CDR1 and CDR2: MNHEY, SMNVEV (reference sequence). With V trimmed by 5 bases and J by 2 bases, 9 bases remained unmatched. The CDR3 sequence: CASSAFLAGGYTDTQYF. Written as DNA, the CDR3 is TGTGCCAGCAGTGCCTTCCTAGCGGGGGGATACACAGATACGCAGTATTTT.

This chain joins TRBV5-1 and TRBJ2-7; no definite D call. Trimming left V 0 bases short and J 0 bases short, with 7 bases between. Germline V lookup: CDR1 SGHRS, CDR2 YFSETQ. This CDR3 is 14 amino acids long. CDR3 amino acids: CASSLDSHSYEQYF. CDR3 DNA sequence: TGCGCCAGCAGCTTGGACAGTCACTCCTACGAGCAGTACTTC.

This chain connects TRBV28 to TRBJ1-6; the match to TRBD1 covers 10 bases. CDR1 and CDR2 from the germline V gene are MDHEN and SYDVKM. The CDR3 has 15 amino acids. J was trimmed by 6 bases and V by 3 bases; bases with no gene match: 2. Here the CDR3 reads CASSFGDRGNSPLHF. The CDR3, as DNA: TGTGCCAGCAGTTTCGGGGACAGGGGTAATTCACCCCTCCACTTT.

The chain recombines TRBV6-5 with TRBJ2-7; D is possibly TRBD1 (6 bases). The CDR3 covers 15 residues. Trimming pared 7 bases from V and 1 base from J, leaving 17 bases between. Germline CDR1 reads MNHEY; CDR2 reads SVGAGI. CDR3 bases: TGTGCCAGCACCCTCGAGACAGGCGGGTCCTACGAGCAGTACTTC. Protein: CASTLETGGSYEQYF.

CDR3 coding DNA: TGTGCCAGCAGCCGTGACAGGGACTACGAGCAGTACTTC. This sequence encodes CASSRDRDYEQYF. The genes are TRBV7-2 and TRBJ2-7; TRBD1 matches 7 bases. Germline CDR1 and CDR2: SGHTA and FQGNSA. The V and J ends lost 5 bases and 3 bases, in that order; junction bases with no gene match: 4. This CDR3 is 13 amino acids long.

The chain joins TRBV7-9 to TRBJ2-5, with 7 bases that match TRBD2. The CDR3 sequence is 16 residues long. Germline values: CDR1 SEHNR, CDR2 FQNEAQ (reference sequence). Trimming took 4 bases from V and 5 from J; bases not matched to a gene: 13. The CDR3 here is CASSSRGRGRGETQYF. CDR3 DNA sequence: TGTGCCAGCAGCTCTCGGGGGAGGGGCCGGGGGGAGACCCAGTACTTC.

The chain recombines TRBV7-9 with TRBJ2-5; D unresolved. The V gene lost 5 bases and the J gene lost 5 bases, with 12 bases spanning the gap. The CDR3 runs 13 residues. Germline V gene lookup returns CDR1 SEHNR and CDR2 FQNEAQ (reference sequence). The CDR3 reads CASSVDGRETQYF. Here the CDR3 DNA reads TGTGCCAGCAGCGTAGATGGTCGGGAGACCCAGTACTTC.

J is TRBJ2-2 and V is TRBV4-2; 8 bases fit TRBD2. Trimming cost V 0 bases and J 6 bases; bases outside gene matches: 6. The length of the CDR3 is 16 residues. Germline V CDR1 and CDR2: LGHNA, YNFKEQ. In DNA form, the CDR3 reads TGTGCCAGCAGCCAAGATAGTTGGCGGGGGGCCGGGGAGCTGTTTTTT. Its protein product is CASSQDSWRGAGELFF.

The chain links TRBV6-6 to TRBJ2-3; 7 bases match TRBD2. The CDR3 sequence is 13 residues long. Germline assignment: CDR1 MNHNY and CDR2 SVGAGI (reference sequence). V was pared by 8 bases and J by 6 bases, with 8 bases of the junction left unmatched. This CDR3 reads CASAGRAGDTQYF. The DNA for the CDR3 is TGTGCCAGCGCGGGGAGGGCTGGGGATACGCAGTATTTT.

The gene calls are TRBV7-8 and TRBJ1-5; D may be TRBD1 (6 bases). V was clipped by 5 bases and J by 2 bases, with 13 bases between them. Germline CDR1 reads SGHVS; CDR2 reads FQNEAQ. The CDR3 is made up of 15 amino acids. The DNA for the CDR3 is TGTGCCAGCAGCGGTACAGGGAGGGGCAATCAGCCCCAGCATTTT. Encoded protein: CASSGTGRGNQPQHF.

This chain links TRBV28 with TRBJ2-5, with 7 bases that match TRBD1. CDR1 is MDHEN and CDR2 is SYDVKM in the germline V gene. CDR3 length equals 13 residues. Trimming removed 7 bases from V and 4 bases from J; junction bases left unmatched: 6. CDR3 residues: CASTKTGLETQYF. CDR3 sequence (DNA): TGTGCCAGCACTAAGACAGGGCTAGAGACCCAGTACTTC.

The rearrangement uses TRBV11-3 and TRBJ2-7, with 8 bases fitting TRBD2. This CDR3 has 16 residues. V was pared by 7 bases and J by 5 bases, with 16 bases of the junction left unmatched. The germline V gene has CDR1 SGHNT and CDR2 YENEEA. This CDR3 is CASNHGRGRAPHEQYF. CDR3 nucleotides: TGTGCCAGCAACCACGGGAGGGGGAGGGCTCCCCACGAGCAGTACTTC. Drawing the rest from reference TRBV11-3 and TRBJ2-7, the complete variable domain is EAGVVQSPRYKIIEKKQPVAFWCNPISGHNTLYWYLQNLGQGPELLIRYENEEAVDDSQLPKDRFSAERLKGVDSTLKIQPAELGDSAVYLCASNHGRGRAPHEQYFGPGTRLTVT.

The CDR3 region has the DNA TGTGCCAGTAGTGTTGGACAGGGAAACACCATATATTTT. Its translation: CASSVGQGNTIYF. The V and J genes are TRBV19 and TRBJ1-3; TRBD1 is a possible D gene (6 bases). The CDR3 is 13 amino acids. The V end was cut by 5 bases, the J end by 4 bases, with 9 bases between. CDR1 is LNHDA, CDR2 SQIVND, per germline (reference sequence).

The chain has TRBV7-9 and TRBJ1-6, with D maybe TRBD1 (5 bases). This CDR3 is built from 13 residues. Trimming stripped 0 bases from V and 10 bases from J, with 7 bases between. CDR1 and CDR2 from the germline V gene are SEHNR and FQNEAQ (reference sequence). CDR3 amino acids: CASSLASGSPLHF. In DNA form, the CDR3 reads TGTGCCAGCAGCTTAGCTTCAGGGTCACCCCTCCACTTT.

This clone is classed as medium-sized by frequency. The CDR3 here is CASTTDEGGSETQYF. As DNA, the CDR3 is TGTGCCAGTACCACCGACGAGGGCGGTAGTGAGACCCAGTACTTC. The chain employs TRBV19 and TRBJ2-5; perhaps TRBD2 as D (5 bases). V dropped 7 bases and J dropped 5 bases, with 20 bases sitting between them. Germline V gene lookup returns CDR1 LNHDA and CDR2 SQIVND (reference sequence). CDR3 size: 15 residues.

The chain combines TRBV7-9 with TRBJ1-2; 7 nucleotides agree with TRBD1. Germline V CDR1 and CDR2: SEHNR, FQNEAQ (reference sequence). Trimming removed 0 bases from V and 6 bases from J; junction bases left unmatched: 7. The CDR3 has 15 residues. CDR3 region: CASSLAQGQWDGYTF. In nucleotides, the CDR3 is TGTGCCAGCAGCTTAGCCCAGGGACAGTGGGATGGCTACACCTTC.

J is TRBJ1-1 and V is TRBV7-9, with D perhaps matching TRBD1 (5 bases). Germline CDR1 is SEHNR and CDR2 is FQNEAQ (reference sequence). The CDR3 length is 15 residues. Trimming shortened V by 5 bases and J by 3 bases, and 16 bases separated the two germline ends. CDR3 residues: CASSTPREGDTEAFF. The DNA for the CDR3 is TGTGCCAGCAGCACCCCCAGGGAGGGAGACACTGAAGCTTTCTTT.

This CDR3 is CASGWAGQGAGQPQHF. The CDR3, as DNA: TGTGCTAGTGGTTGGGCGGGACAGGGGGCCGGGCAGCCCCAGCATTTT. The rearrangement joins TRBV12-5 to TRBJ1-5, with 12 bases matching TRBD1. The junction had 8 bases not matched to a gene; V was cut back by 4 bases and J by 7 bases. The CDR3 sequence is 16 residues long. The germline CDR1 and CDR2 sequences are LGHNT and FRNRAP. Supplemented by reference TRBV12-5 and TRBJ1-5, the full variable domain reads DARVTQTPRHKVTEMGQEVTMRCQPILGHNTVFWYRQTMMQGLELLAYFRNRAPLDDSGMPKDRFSAEMPDATLATLKIQPSEPRDSAVYFCASGWAGQGAGQPQHFGDGTRLSIL.